The present T cell receptor beta chain was sequenced within a study of patients and donors after allogeneic stem cell transplantation. Each CDR3 protein gets one entry after TCRdb re-called the RT-PCR reads with MiXCR. The sample shows more than 850,000 distinct CDR3 sequences, 18% of them seen only once. A few counts support this clonotype. There are 14 residues in the CDR3. V was shortened by 4 bases and J by 1 base, with 8 bases between the two germline ends. From germline, CDR1 is SQVTM and CDR2 ANQGSEA. The TCR was taken from a human donor who was either an allogeneic HSCT recipient or a stem cell or donor lymphocyte infusion donor (not recorded which). It is not recorded whose cells these are; they may come from a transplant donor. Specimen: blood, either unsorted or a sorted T cell fraction (not recorded which). The chain joins TRBV29-1 to TRBJ2-6, with a possible D match to TRBD2 (5 bases). The CDR3 sequence: CSVGRGSGANVLTF. CDR3 DNA sequence: TGCAGCGTTGGGCGAGGGTCTGGGGCCAACGTCCTGACTTTC.